The sample holds a few counts of the clone carrying this TCR delta chain. The antigen remains unidentified. Additional DNA sequences in this sample encode the identical CDR3. Sequences come from RNA converted to cDNA by reverse transcription. CDR3 amplicons came from multiplex PCR with pooled V-gene forward and constant-region reverse primers. TCRdb re-called the multiplex PCR reads through CATT. Of tens of thousands of delta-chain clones in the sample, 7% to 8.5% were seen once. The entry originates in a study of Vδ1+ human thymocytes. Study-level points and caveats: Thymic TRG and TRD repertoires appeared highly polyclonal, with Gaussian CDR3 length distributions. Bulk repertoire data may be misinterpreted because of unexpected Vdelta2 sequences.

Thymocytes were sorted as CD3+ TCRVdelta1+ TCRVdelta2- after alphabeta T cell depletion. Vdelta1+ thymocyte sorts reached between about 98% and 99.6% purity. The germline V and J ends were trimmed by 1 base and 0 bases, with 21 bases remaining between them. CDR3 length: 19 residues. Looked up from germline, CDR1 is TSWWSYY and CDR2 is QGS. The source of this sequence is a child younger than two who had congenital heart surgery. V usage is TRDV1 and J usage is TRDJ1; tentatively, D is TRDD2 (6 bases). The sequenced sample consisted of Vdelta1+ gamma-delta thymocytes from the thymus. Subset indicated: FACS-sorted CD3+ TCRalphabeta- TCRVdelta1+ TCRVdelta2- thymocytes. The CDR3 nucleotides are TGTGCTCTTGGGGAACGGGGTCCTACGCTTCTAGGGGACACCGATAAACTCATCTTT. This encodes CALGERGPTLLGDTDKLIF.